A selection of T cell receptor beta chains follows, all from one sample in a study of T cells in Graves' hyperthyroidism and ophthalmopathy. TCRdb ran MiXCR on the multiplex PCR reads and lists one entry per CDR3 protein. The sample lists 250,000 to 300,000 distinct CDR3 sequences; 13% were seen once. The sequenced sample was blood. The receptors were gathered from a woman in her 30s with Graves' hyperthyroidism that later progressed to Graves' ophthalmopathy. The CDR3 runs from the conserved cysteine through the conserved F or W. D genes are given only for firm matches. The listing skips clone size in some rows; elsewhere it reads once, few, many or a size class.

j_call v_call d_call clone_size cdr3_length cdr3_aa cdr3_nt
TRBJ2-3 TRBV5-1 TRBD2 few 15 CASSATSGSTDTQYF TGCGCCAGCAGCGCCACTAGCGGTAGCACAGATACGCAGTATTTT
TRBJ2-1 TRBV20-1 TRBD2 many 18 CSAAEGSGRSSSYNEQFF TGCAGTGCGGCCGAGGGTAGCGGGAGATCTAGCTCCTACAATGAGCAGTTCTTC
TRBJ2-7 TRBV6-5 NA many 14 CASSYGVFGYEQYF TGTGCCAGCAGTTACGGGGTATTCGGCTACGAGCAGTACTTC
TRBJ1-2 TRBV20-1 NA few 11 CSARAQGGYTF TGCAGTGCTAGAGCGCAGGGCGGCTACACCTTC
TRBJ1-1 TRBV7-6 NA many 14 CASSLGGGGTEAFF TGTGCCAGCAGCTTGGGGGGCGGGGGCACTGAAGCTTTCTTT
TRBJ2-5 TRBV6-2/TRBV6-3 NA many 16 CASSSRGAGHRETQYF TGTGCCAGCAGTTCTCGCGGAGCGGGACATAGAGAGACCCAGTACTTC
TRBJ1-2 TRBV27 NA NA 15 CASSPAGGKVGGYTF TGTGCCAGCAGTCCTGCGGGAGGGAAGGTGGGAGGCTACACCTTC
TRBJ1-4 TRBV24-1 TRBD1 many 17 CATSDYGQGGTNEKLFF TGTGCCACCAGTGACTATGGACAGGGGGGAACTAATGAAAAACTGTTTTTT
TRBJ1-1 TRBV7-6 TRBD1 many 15 CASSSRQGGNTEAFF TGTGCCAGCAGCTCTAGACAGGGGGGGAACACTGAAGCTTTCTTT
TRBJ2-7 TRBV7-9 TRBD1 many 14 CASTDGQGTYEQYF TGTGCCAGCACCGACGGACAGGGTACCTACGAGCAGTACTTC
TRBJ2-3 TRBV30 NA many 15 CAWSGGGQGTDTQYF TGTGCCTGGAGCGGGGGGGGACAGGGCACAGATACGCAGTATTTT
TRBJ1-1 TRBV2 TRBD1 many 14 CASSGQGPNTEAFF TGTGCCAGCAGTGGACAGGGACCGAACACTGAAGCTTTCTTT
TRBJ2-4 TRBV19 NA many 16 CASSAARVLAKNIQYF TGTGCCAGTAGTGCAGCCAGAGTTCTAGCCAAAAACATTCAGTACTTC
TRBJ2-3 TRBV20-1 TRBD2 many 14 CSVAGVGLSDTQYF TGCAGTGTAGCGGGAGTTGGGCTCTCAGATACGCAGTATTTT
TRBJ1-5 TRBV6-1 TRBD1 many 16 CASSAGTGASNQPQHF TGTGCCAGCAGTGCCGGGACAGGGGCTAGCAATCAGCCCCAGCATTTT
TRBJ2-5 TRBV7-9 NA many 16 CASSSGQFANAAAQYF TGTGCCAGCAGCTCGGGGCAGTTTGCGAATGCGGCGGCCCAGTACTTC
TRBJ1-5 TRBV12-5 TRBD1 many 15 CASGCRGEVYQPQHF TGTGCTAGTGGCTGCAGGGGGGAGGTGTATCAGCCCCAGCATTTT
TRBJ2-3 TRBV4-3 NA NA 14 CASSQDSPPDTQYF TGCGCCAGCAGCCAAGATAGCCCCCCAGATACGCAGTATTTT
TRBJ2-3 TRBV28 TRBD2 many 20 CASASVRLAVYLSSTDTQYF TGTGCCAGCGCCTCGGTTCGACTAGCGGTATATCTTTCTAGCACAGATACGCAGTATTTT
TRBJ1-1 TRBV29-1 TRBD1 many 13 CSGGQGASTEAFF TGCAGCGGGGGACAGGGGGCGAGCACTGAAGCTTTCTTT
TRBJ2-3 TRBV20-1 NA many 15 CSARRTDSSTDTQYF TGCAGTGCTAGAAGGACGGATTCTAGCACAGATACGCAGTATTTT
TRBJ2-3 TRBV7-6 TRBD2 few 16 CASSSPGGTSTDTQYF TGTGCCAGCAGCTCCCCCGGGGGGACTAGCACAGATACGCAGTATTTT
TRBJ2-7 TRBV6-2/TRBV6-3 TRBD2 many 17 CASSTRTSPFASYEQYF TGTGCCAGCAGTACTCGGACTAGCCCTTTTGCATCCTACGAGCAGTACTTC
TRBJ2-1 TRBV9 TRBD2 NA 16 CASSVGTSGYYNEQFF TGTGCCAGCAGCGTAGGAACTAGCGGGTACTACAATGAGCAGTTCTTC